This T cell receptor beta chain derives from a study of shared clonotypes between healthy human individuals. The count of this clone is one. Assay: immunoSEQ multiplex PCR; the TCRdb copy retains only in-frame clones and omits some. Found here are more than 2,000,000 clones, 90% to 95% of them singletons; the top ten hold about 0.13%. In germline, CDR1 is SGHAT, CDR2 FQNNGV. This CDR3 is 13 amino acids long. Trimming cost V 1 base and J 7 bases, with 10 bases left between them. The sequencing sample was made of naive CD4+ T cells sorted from blood. Indicated subset: CD45RA+ positively selected. This rearrangement joins TRBV11-2 to TRBJ1-2, with no clear D. The receptor was isolated from a man in his late teens or twenties in good health. The CDR3 region is CASSLVAGSGYTF. DNA of the CDR3: TGTGCCAGCAGCTTAGTGGCAGGATCTGGCTACACCTTC.